This TCR beta chain was recorded in a study of cytomegalovirus exposure and HLA in healthy donors. Study-wide background: Previous work identified roughly 120 million unique TCR beta sequences from 150 million to 200 million T cells. Among the roughly 430 genotyped donors, more than 70% were placed in the Caucasian-associated ancestry cluster.

Study-wide points: Some TCR beta chains (roughly 150 of them) were listed as cytomegalovirus-associated. For presence/absence analyses, sequencing depth was assumed to be roughly uniform across donors.

V was pared by 8 bases and J by 0 bases, with 26 bases between. CDR1 and CDR2 (germline): MGHRA, YSYEKL. The CDR3 loop spans 19 amino acids. This PCR relied on a set of 60 Vbeta primers and 13 Jbeta primers. This table comes from immunoSEQ multiplex PCR, and its TCRdb copy is limited to in-frame clones, with some not included. This table holds 200,000 or so clones. Comment on this clone: Its target is unknown.

The TCR was taken from a girl aged 2-10 years in good health and CMV-seropositive. The chain couples TRBV4-1 to TRBJ1-3, with D perhaps matching TRBD1 (6 bases). The specimen was PBMCs. The CDR3 here is CASAHSWLTGQSSGNTIYF. CDR3 nucleotide sequence: TGCGCCAGCGCCCATTCCTGGTTGACAGGCCAGAGCTCTGGAAACACCATATATTTT.